Given below is one T cell receptor beta chain in context. This clone was observed a handful of times. Which antigen it targets is not known. Base-call qualities are not available, and no considerably larger clone is one nucleotide away. Each donor gave one peripheral blood draw, about 110 mL on average, collected into heparinised tubes. Using a panel that included CD45RO, CCR7, CD25, CD127, CD95 and CD27, naive, central memory, regulatory and stem cell-like memory CD4+ T cells were sorted on a BD FACSAria II. A purity above 95% was achieved for all sorted populations. Right away, PBMCs were isolated by Lymphoprep density gradient centrifugation and were stained directly, with no culture step. So that batch effects would be minimized, each experiment stained and sorted samples in pairs, pairing one healthy donor with one patient. The data were obtained in a study of beta chain features in type 1 diabetes (dated 2018 in TCRdb). Looking at the study overall: Mean age, gender distribution, total cell number and subset yield did not differ between patients and healthy donors. Across all samples, about 110 million sorted cells were examined, and cell number per subset correlated strongly with RNA yield. The study compared TCRB repertoires of sorted circulating CD4+ T cell subsets between recently diagnosed type 1 diabetes patients and matched healthy donors. Regulatory and stem cell-like memory subsets were isolated from only 8 patients and about eight healthy donors, whereas naive and central memory subsets came from all 30 or so donors.

The entire isolated RNA was reverse transcribed using the High Capacity cDNA Reverse Transcription Kit, and thus expressed TCRB transcripts were sequenced. Naive, central memory and regulatory T cell samples underwent deep immunoSEQ sequencing, averaging about 3.57 million total reads per sample. After sorted cells were lysed in RLT buffer, RNA was extracted with DNase-treated RNeasy Micro or Mini kits, with the choice depending on cell number. To prevent cross-contamination, each cell subset was processed individually, whereas patient and healthy donor samples were processed jointly. Using the immunoSEQ multiplex PCR, TCRB sequences were amplified from cDNA into 87-bp fragments spanning the CDR3 region. Sequencing of the amplicons was performed on the Illumina HiSeq platform. In the paper's pipeline: PCR bias was corrected computationally using synthetic template baselines, and reads within Hamming distance 2 were collapsed, with unmergeable singletons discarded. By aligning reads against IMGT, V, D and J genes, CDR3 length, and insertions or deletions at six rearrangement sites were assigned. Clonotype counts were normalized to sorted cell number within each subset before computing true diversity and Gini coefficients with the tcR R package. The overlap coefficient, calculated on TCRB nucleotide sequences, was used to measure repertoire sharing. TCRdb holds this immuneACCESS table with in-frame rearrangements only. Some clones are missing; in checked studies, unresolved V genes explain under half, and the rest has no known cause. D and trimming come from the DNA, and the V and J calls and clone size come from that table. Within this sample are around 140,000 clones, with about 13% of them counted one time only. The ten most abundant clones make up 1.3% of the sample.

Points the paper makes about the study in general: Type 1 diabetes patients showed a moderate but significant shortening of TCRB CDR3 length in all four CD4+ subsets. Naive, central memory and regulatory TCRB repertoires appeared to be more alike among patients than among healthy donors. Shorter templates might be favored by PCR, yet because patient and control samples were amplified and corrected together, any such skew would affect both groups equally. Only small numbers of individuals were included in the HLA sub-analyses, which left unresolved whether HLA type had any influence on TCRB rearrangement. Sequencing cDNA rather than genomic DNA could over-represent highly expressing activated cells, although activation and CD3 levels did not differ between groups. Patients with type 1 diabetes made fewer insertions and deleted more nucleotides at VDJ recombination sites, implying thymic rearrangement abnormalities.

This TCR was recovered from a man younger than 35 with type 1 diabetes. Sequencing was performed on central memory CD4+ T cells from blood.

The CDR3: CASSPRSAANEKLFF. The nucleotides read TGTGCCAGCTCACCACGGTCGGCAGCTAATGAAAAACTGTTTTTT. The sequence joins TRBV18 to TRBJ1-4; no D gene is confidently identified. There are 15 amino acids in the CDR3, from cysteine to phenylalanine inclusive. The DNA shown is the 45-base CDR3, in frame from base 1. Cut back by 1 base and 3 bases, the V and J ends lie 9 bases apart. As encoded in the germline V gene, CDR1 is KGHSH while CDR2 is LQKENI.